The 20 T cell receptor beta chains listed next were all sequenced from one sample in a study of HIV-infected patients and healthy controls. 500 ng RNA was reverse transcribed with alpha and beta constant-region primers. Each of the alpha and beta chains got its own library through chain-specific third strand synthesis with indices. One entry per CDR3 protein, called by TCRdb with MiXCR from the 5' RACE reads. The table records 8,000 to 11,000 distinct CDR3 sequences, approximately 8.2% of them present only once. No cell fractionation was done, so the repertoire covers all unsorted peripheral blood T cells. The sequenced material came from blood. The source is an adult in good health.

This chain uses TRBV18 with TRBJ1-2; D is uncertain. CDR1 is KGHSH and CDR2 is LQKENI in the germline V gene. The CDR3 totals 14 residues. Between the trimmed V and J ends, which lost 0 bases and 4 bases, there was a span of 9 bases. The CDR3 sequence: CASSPPAAAYGYTF. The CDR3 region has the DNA TGTGCCAGCTCACCACCGGCGGCAGCCTATGGCTACACCTTC.

CDR3 bases: TGCAGTGCTAGGGACAGGAGCTCCTATAATTCACCCCTCCACTTT. It translates to CSARDRSSYNSPLHF. V and J are TRBV20-1 and TRBJ1-6, with TRBD1 matching over 7 bases. The trim removed 3 bases at V and 0 bases at J, leaving 2 bases unmatched. The CDR3 extends over 15 amino acids. Looked up from germline, CDR1 is DFQATT and CDR2 is SNEGSKA (reference sequence).

The CDR3: CASSQDGTGSSYNEQFF. Here the CDR3 DNA reads TGCGCCAGCAGCCAAGACGGGACTGGGAGTTCCTACAATGAGCAGTTCTTC. V and J are TRBV4-1 and TRBJ2-1, with TRBD2 as a possible D gene (6 bases). The CDR3 spans 17 residues. Germline CDR1 MGHRA, CDR2 YSYEKL. V shed 0 bases and J shed 1 base, with 13 bases lying between them.

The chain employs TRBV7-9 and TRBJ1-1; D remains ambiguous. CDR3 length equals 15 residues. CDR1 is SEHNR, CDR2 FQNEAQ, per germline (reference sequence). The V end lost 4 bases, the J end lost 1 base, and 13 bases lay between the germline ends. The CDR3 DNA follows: TGTGCCAGCAGCTCTACACCCACCCAGAACACTGAAGCTTTCTTT. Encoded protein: CASSSTPTQNTEAFF.

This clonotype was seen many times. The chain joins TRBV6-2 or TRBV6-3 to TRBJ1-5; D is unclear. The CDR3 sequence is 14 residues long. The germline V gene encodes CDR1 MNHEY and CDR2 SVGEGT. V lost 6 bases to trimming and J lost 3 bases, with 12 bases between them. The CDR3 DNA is TGTGCCAGCAGGTATCGGACGGACAATCAGCCCCAGCATTTT. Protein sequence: CASRYRTDNQPQHF.

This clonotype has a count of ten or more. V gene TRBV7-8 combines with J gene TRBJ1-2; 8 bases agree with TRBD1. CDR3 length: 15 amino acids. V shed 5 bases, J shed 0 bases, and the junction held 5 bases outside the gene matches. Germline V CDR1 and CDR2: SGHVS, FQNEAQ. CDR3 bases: TGTGCCAGCAGCCCGACAGGGGAAGCTAACTATGGCTACACCTTC. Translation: CASSPTGEANYGYTF.

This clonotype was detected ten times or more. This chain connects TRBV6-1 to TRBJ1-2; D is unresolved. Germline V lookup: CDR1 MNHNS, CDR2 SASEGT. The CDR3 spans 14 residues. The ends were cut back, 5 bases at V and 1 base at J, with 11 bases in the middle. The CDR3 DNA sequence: TGTGCCAGCAGTCCACAACCCAATAACTATGGCTACACCTTC. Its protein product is CASSPQPNNYGYTF.

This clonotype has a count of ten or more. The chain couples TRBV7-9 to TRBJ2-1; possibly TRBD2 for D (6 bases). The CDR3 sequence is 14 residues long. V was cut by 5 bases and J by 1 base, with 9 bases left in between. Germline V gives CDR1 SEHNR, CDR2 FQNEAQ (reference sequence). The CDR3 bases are TGTGCCAGCAGCCCACTAGCTTCCTACAATGAGCAGTTCTTC. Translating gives CASSPLASYNEQFF. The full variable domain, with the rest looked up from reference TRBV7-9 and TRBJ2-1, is DTGVSQNPRHKITKRGQNVTFRCDPISEHNRLYWYRQTLGQGPEFLTYFQNEAQLEKSRLLSDRFSAERPKGSFSTLEIQRTEQGDSAMYLCASSPLASYNEQFFGPGTRLTVL.

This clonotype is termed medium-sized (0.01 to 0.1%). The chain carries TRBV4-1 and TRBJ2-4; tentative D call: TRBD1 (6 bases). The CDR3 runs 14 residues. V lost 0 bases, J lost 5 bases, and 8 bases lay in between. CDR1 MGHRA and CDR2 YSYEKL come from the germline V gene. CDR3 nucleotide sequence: TGCGCCAGCAGCCAAGAGGGGGCCCAAAACATTCAGTACTTC. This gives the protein CASSQEGAQNIQYF.

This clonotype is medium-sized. CDR3 in DNA: TGTGCCAGCAGCCTCGGACGCGGGGGCAATCAGCCCCAGCATTTT. This gives the protein CASSLGRGGNQPQHF. This chain joins TRBV6-1 and TRBJ1-5; D remains ambiguous. CDR3 length: 15 residues. V was trimmed by 6 bases and J by 2 bases, leaving 14 bases between them. CDR1 is MNHNS and CDR2 is SASEGT in the germline V gene.

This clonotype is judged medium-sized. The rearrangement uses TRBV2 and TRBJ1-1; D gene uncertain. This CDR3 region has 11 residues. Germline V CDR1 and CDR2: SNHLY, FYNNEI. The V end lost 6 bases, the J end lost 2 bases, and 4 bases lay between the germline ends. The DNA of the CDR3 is TGTGCCAGCAGGACCAACACTGAAGCTTTCTTT. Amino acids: CASRTNTEAFF.

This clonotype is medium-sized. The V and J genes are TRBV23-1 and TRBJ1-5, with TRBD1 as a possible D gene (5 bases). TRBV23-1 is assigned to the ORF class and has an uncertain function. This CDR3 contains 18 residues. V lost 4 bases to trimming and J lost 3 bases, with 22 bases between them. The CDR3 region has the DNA TGCGCCAGCAGTCCTCCCAGGGAGAGGGGCGATGACAATCAGCCCCAGCATTTT. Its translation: CASSPPRERGDDNQPQHF.

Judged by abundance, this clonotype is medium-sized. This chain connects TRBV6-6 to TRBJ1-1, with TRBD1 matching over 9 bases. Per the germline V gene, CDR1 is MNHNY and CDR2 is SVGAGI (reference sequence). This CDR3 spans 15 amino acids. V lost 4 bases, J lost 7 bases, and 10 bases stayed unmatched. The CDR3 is CASSFQTGGRGEAFF. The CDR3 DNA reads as TGTGCCAGCAGTTTTCAGACAGGGGGACGAGGTGAAGCTTTCTTT.

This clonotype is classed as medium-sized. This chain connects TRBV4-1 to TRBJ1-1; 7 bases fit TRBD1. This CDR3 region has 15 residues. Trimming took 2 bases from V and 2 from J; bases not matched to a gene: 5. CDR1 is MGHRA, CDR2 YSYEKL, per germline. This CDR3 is CASSQPDRTNTEAFF. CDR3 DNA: TGCGCCAGCAGCCAACCGGACAGGACCAACACTGAAGCTTTCTTT.

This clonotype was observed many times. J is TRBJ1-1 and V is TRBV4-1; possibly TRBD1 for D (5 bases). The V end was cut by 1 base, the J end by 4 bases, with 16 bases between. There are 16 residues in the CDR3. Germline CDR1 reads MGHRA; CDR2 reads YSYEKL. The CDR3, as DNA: TGCGCCAGCAGCCAAGGGGTCGACAGAACTAGCACTGAAGCTTTCTTT. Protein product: CASSQGVDRTSTEAFF.

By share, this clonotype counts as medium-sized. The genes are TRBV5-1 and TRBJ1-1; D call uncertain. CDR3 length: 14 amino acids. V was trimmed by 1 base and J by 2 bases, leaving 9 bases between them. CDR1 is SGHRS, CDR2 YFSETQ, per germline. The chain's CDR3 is CASSLYYRNTEAFF. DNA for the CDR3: TGCGCCAGCAGCTTGTATTACAGAAACACTGAAGCTTTCTTT. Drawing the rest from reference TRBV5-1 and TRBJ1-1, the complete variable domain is KAGVTQTPRYLIKTRGQQVTLSCSPISGHRSVSWYQQTPGQGLQFLFEYFSETQRNKGNFPGRFSGRQFSNSRSEMNVSTLELGDSALYLCASSLYYRNTEAFFGQGTRLTVV.

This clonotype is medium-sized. Here the CDR3 reads CASRRDGGYGYTF. The CDR3 DNA follows: TGTGCCAGCAGAAGGGACGGTGGTTATGGCTACACCTTC. The chain joins TRBV2 to TRBJ1-2; the D gene is possibly TRBD1 (5 bases). CDR1 and CDR2 from the germline V gene are SNHLY and FYNNEI. The CDR3 is made up of 13 amino acids. V lost 6 bases and J lost 5, with 13 bases in between.

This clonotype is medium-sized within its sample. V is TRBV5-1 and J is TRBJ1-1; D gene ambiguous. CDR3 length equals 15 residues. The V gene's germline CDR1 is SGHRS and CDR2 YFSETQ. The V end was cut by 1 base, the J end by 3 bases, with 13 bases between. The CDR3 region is CASSLLAGGDTEAFF. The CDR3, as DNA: TGCGCCAGCAGCTTGCTCGCGGGCGGGGACACTGAAGCTTTCTTT. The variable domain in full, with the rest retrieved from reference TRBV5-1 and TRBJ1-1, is KAGVTQTPRYLIKTRGQQVTLSCSPISGHRSVSWYQQTPGQGLQFLFEYFSETQRNKGNFPGRFSGRQFSNSRSEMNVSTLELGDSALYLCASSLLAGGDTEAFFGQGTRLTVV.

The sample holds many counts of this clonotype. The CDR3 sequence: CASFSWTEAFF. In DNA, the CDR3 is TGTGCCAGTTTTTCGTGGACTGAAGCTTTCTTT. This chain uses TRBV25-1 with TRBJ1-1; D unresolved. The CDR3 is 11 residues long. The germline V and J ends were trimmed by 9 bases and 5 bases, with 10 bases remaining between them. Germline CDR1 MGHDK, CDR2 SYGVNS.

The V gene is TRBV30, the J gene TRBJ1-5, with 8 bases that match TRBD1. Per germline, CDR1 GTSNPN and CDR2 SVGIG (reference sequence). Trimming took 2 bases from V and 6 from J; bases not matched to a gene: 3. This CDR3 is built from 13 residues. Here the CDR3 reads CAWSLQGGQPQHF. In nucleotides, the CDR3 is TGTGCCTGGAGTCTACAGGGGGGTCAGCCCCAGCATTTT.